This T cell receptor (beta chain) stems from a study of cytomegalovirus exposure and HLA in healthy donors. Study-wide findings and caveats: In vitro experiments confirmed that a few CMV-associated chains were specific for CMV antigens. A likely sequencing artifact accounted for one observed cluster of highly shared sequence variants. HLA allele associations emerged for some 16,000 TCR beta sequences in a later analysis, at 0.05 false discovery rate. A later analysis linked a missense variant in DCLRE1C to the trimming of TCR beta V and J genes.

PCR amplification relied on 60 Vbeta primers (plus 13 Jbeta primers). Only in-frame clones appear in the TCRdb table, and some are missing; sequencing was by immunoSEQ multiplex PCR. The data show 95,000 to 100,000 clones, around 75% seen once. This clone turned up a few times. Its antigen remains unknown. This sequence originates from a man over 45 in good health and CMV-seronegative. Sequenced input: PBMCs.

The CDR3 region is CASSRREETQYF. As DNA, the CDR3 is TGCGCCAGCAGTCGTCGGGAAGAGACCCAGTACTTC. The chain has TRBV5-1 and TRBJ2-5; D is unresolved. Germline CDR1 reads SGHRS; CDR2 reads YFSETQ. The CDR3 runs 12 residues. V was cut by 5 bases and J by 3 bases, with 8 bases left in between. The full variable domain, with the rest looked up from reference TRBV5-1 and TRBJ2-5, is KAGVTQTPRYLIKTRGQQVTLSCSPISGHRSVSWYQQTPGQGLQFLFEYFSETQRNKGNFPGRFSGRQFSNSRSEMNVSTLELGDSALYLCASSRREETQYFGPGTRLLVL.